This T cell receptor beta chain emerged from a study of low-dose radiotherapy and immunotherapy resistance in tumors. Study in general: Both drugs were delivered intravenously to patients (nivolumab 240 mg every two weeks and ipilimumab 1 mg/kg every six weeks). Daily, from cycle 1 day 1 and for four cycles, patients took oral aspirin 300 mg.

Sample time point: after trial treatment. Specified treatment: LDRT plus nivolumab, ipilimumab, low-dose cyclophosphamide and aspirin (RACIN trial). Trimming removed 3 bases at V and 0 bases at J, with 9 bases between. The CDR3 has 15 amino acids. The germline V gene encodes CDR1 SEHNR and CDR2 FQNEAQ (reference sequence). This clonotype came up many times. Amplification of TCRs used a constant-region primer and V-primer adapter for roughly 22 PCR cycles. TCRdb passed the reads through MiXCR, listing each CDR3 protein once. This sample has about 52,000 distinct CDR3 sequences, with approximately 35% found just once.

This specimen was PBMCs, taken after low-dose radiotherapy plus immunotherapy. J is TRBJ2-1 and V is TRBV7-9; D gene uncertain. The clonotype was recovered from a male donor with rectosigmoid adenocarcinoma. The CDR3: CASSFDGSSYNEQFF. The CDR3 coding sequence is TGTGCCAGCAGCTTCGACGGTAGCTCCTACAATGAGCAGTTCTTC.